This T cell receptor beta chain derives from a study of T cell responses to AZD1222 COVID-19 vaccine. Whole-study findings and limits: At baseline, just five to seven AZD1222 recipients tested seropositive. Across spike, vaccine-associated CD4 TCRs were found, dominant at 160-218 and 743-854.

This table comes from immunoSEQ multiplex PCR, and its TCRdb copy is limited to in-frame clones, with some not included. This repertoire shows about 99,000 clones, over 90% found once; its top ten account for more than 4%. This CDR3 region has 10 residues. Per the germline V gene, CDR1 is DFQATT and CDR2 is SNEGSKA (reference sequence). The V end lost 6 bases, the J end lost 4 bases, and 7 bases lay between the germline ends. A word on this clone: The antigen remains unidentified.

The TCR comes from an adult in good health. The material was peripheral blood, obtained on day 0 of AZD1222 vaccination. The chain joins TRBV20-1 to TRBJ2-7, with D tentatively TRBD1 or TRBD2 (5 bases each). The CDR3 coding sequence is TGCAGTGCGGGGACGTACGAGCAGTACTTC. Translation: CSAGTYEQYF.